Listed here is a single TCR beta chain. This sample was included in a study of OX40 agonist ivuxolimab in advanced cancers. Germline CDR1 is MNHNS and CDR2 is SASEGT. CDR3 size: 15 residues. The ends were cut back, 1 base at V and 4 bases at J, with 11 bases in the middle. Clones were read by immunoSEQ multiplex PCR, and TCRdb kept only the in-frame ones, dropping some. In the table there are approximately 22,000 clones, more than 75% of which are singletons. The clonotype originates from an adult with an advanced solid tumor such as melanoma, head and neck, liver or kidney cancer. Sample: CD4+ or CD8+ T cells sorted from blood, taken in a trial of the OX40 agonist ivuxolimab. The rearrangement joins TRBV6-1 to TRBJ2-1, with D possibly being TRBD2 (7 bases). The CDR3 DNA follows: TGTGCCAGCAGTGAAGGAGGGGGGGGGTACAATGAGCAGTTCTTC. It is translated as CASSEGGGGYNEQFF.